In its sample, the clone carrying this T cell receptor (beta chain) was seen many times. This entry comes from a study of low-dose radiotherapy and immunotherapy resistance in tumors. Turning to the study itself: For Cohort 1, fractions of 0.5 Gy were given every 2 weeks, reaching 6.5 Gy overall. 1 Gy per fraction was delivered to Cohort 2 every two weeks, for 13 Gy total over 26 weeks.

TRAV and TRBV primers primed cDNA for both TCRalpha and TCRbeta. Both a constant-region primer and a V-primer adapter served to amplify TCRs across roughly 20 PCR cycles. One entry per CDR3 protein results from TCRdb running MiXCR on the reads. The table has roughly 36,000 distinct CDR3 sequences, 25% to 40% seen once; the top ten hold roughly 3.5%. The CDR3 sequence is 12 residues long. The V end lost 4 bases, the J end lost 1 base, and 5 bases lay between the germline ends. Time point reported: before trial treatment. Administered to the donors were nivolumab, ipilimumab, aspirin, low-dose cyclophosphamide and low-dose radiotherapy.

This material consisted of PBMCs, taken before treatment. J is TRBJ2-7 and V is TRBV12-3 or TRBV12-4; D is uncertain. This clonotype originated in a male donor with gallbladder cancer. CDR3 amino acids: CASSYGSYEQYF. The CDR3 nucleotides are TGTGCCAGCAGTTATGGTTCCTACGAGCAGTACTTC.